These T cell receptor beta chains were read from a single sample in a study of blood T cell repertoires in COVID-19. Data came from immunoSEQ multiplex PCR; TCRdb stores just in-frame clones and leaves some out. Of 200,000 to 250,000 clones listed, approximately 82% are singletons. The sequencing input was peripheral blood. The receptor set was obtained from a human donor in a cohort sampled during active COVID-19. Each CDR3 is given with its conserved first and last residue. The order of the fields is CDR3 protein, CDR3 DNA, V gene, clone size, D gene, CDR3 length, J gene. A D gene is named only where the DNA matches it firmly. The size entry is marked missing in some rows and otherwise reads once, few, many or a size class.

CDR3 protein: CASSPRGVYRYGYTF; CDR3 DNA: TGTGCCAGCAGTCCCAGGGGCGTCTACAGATATGGCTACACCTTC; V gene: TRBV27; clone size: NA; D gene: NA; CDR3 length: 15; J gene: TRBJ1-2
CDR3 protein: CASSQEGLADLPYEQYF; CDR3 DNA: TGTGCCAGCAGCCAAGAAGGACTAGCGGATTTGCCCTACGAGCAGTACTTC; V gene: TRBV4-2; clone size: NA; D gene: TRBD2; CDR3 length: 17; J gene: TRBJ2-7
CDR3 protein: CASSPLAGELHEQFF; CDR3 DNA: TGTGCCAGCTCACCACTAGCGGGAGAACTCCATGAGCAGTTCTTC; V gene: TRBV18; clone size: NA; D gene: TRBD2; CDR3 length: 15; J gene: TRBJ2-1
CDR3 protein: CASSMGVSSYEQYF; CDR3 DNA: TGTGCCAGTAGTATGGGAGTAAGCTCCTACGAGCAGTACTTC; V gene: TRBV19; clone size: NA; D gene: NA; CDR3 length: 14; J gene: TRBJ2-7
CDR3 protein: CASSGGGGGQETQYF; CDR3 DNA: TGTGCCAGCAGTGGAGGGGGAGGGGGTCAAGAGACCCAGTACTTC; V gene: TRBV2; clone size: NA; D gene: NA; CDR3 length: 15; J gene: TRBJ2-5
CDR3 protein: CASSPGLAGGGETQYF; CDR3 DNA: TGTGCCAGCAGCCCAGGACTAGCGGGAGGAGGGGAGACCCAGTACTTC; V gene: TRBV11-3; clone size: few; D gene: TRBD2; CDR3 length: 16; J gene: TRBJ2-5
CDR3 protein: CASTPGGENTEAFF; CDR3 DNA: TGTGCCAGCACCCCGGGGGGGGAGAACACTGAAGCTTTCTTT; V gene: TRBV6-5; clone size: NA; D gene: NA; CDR3 length: 14; J gene: TRBJ1-1
CDR3 protein: CASSLVRTGGEKEPFF; CDR3 DNA: TGTGCCAGCAGCTTAGTGCGGACAGGTGGCGAGAAGGAACCCTTCTTC; V gene: TRBV7-2; clone size: NA; D gene: TRBD1; CDR3 length: 16; J gene: TRBJ2-7
CDR3 protein: CASTQGAGVRYEQYF; CDR3 DNA: TGTGCCAGCACCCAGGGGGCGGGAGTGAGGTACGAGCAGTACTTC; V gene: TRBV2; clone size: NA; D gene: NA; CDR3 length: 15; J gene: TRBJ2-7
CDR3 protein: CASSQDTGGDTEAFF; CDR3 DNA: TGCGCCAGCAGCCAAGATACAGGTGGTGACACTGAAGCTTTCTTT; V gene: TRBV4-1; clone size: once; D gene: NA; CDR3 length: 15; J gene: TRBJ1-1
CDR3 protein: CASSPYWTSGLYEQYF; CDR3 DNA: TGTGCCAGCAGTCCCTATTGGACTAGCGGGCTGTACGAGCAGTACTTC; V gene: TRBV28; clone size: NA; D gene: TRBD2; CDR3 length: 16; J gene: TRBJ2-7
CDR3 protein: CASSSHRDKSSYEQYF; CDR3 DNA: TGTGCCAGCAGCTCTCACCGGGACAAGAGCTCCTACGAGCAGTACTTC; V gene: TRBV7-8; clone size: NA; D gene: NA; CDR3 length: 16; J gene: TRBJ2-7
CDR3 protein: CSASSRQAGGYTF; CDR3 DNA: TGCAGTGCTAGTTCCAGACAGGCGGGTGGCTACACCTTC; V gene: TRBV20-1; clone size: NA; D gene: NA; CDR3 length: 13; J gene: TRBJ1-2
CDR3 protein: CASSWTSGTYEQYF; CDR3 DNA: TGTGCCAGCAGCTGGACTAGCGGGACGTACGAGCAGTACTTC; V gene: TRBV5-4; clone size: once; D gene: TRBD2; CDR3 length: 14; J gene: TRBJ2-7
CDR3 protein: CASSEEGLAVNEQFF; CDR3 DNA: TGTGCCAGCAGTGAAGAGGGACTAGCGGTCAATGAGCAGTTCTTC; V gene: TRBV2; clone size: NA; D gene: TRBD2; CDR3 length: 15; J gene: TRBJ2-1
CDR3 protein: CSVEPSGANIQYF; CDR3 DNA: TGCAGCGTGGAGCCTTCTGGGGCGAACATTCAGTACTTC; V gene: TRBV29-1; clone size: few; D gene: NA; CDR3 length: 13; J gene: TRBJ2-4
CDR3 protein: CASSVVAGAPDTQYF; CDR3 DNA: TGTGCCAGCAGCGTAGTAGCGGGAGCCCCAGATACGCAGTATTTT; V gene: TRBV9; clone size: NA; D gene: TRBD2; CDR3 length: 15; J gene: TRBJ2-3
CDR3 protein: CASRQVLEGDTQYF; CDR3 DNA: TGTGCCAGCAGACAAGTACTCGAGGGAGATACGCAGTATTTT; V gene: TRBV28; clone size: NA; D gene: NA; CDR3 length: 14; J gene: TRBJ2-3
CDR3 protein: CASSEVGGNEETQYF; CDR3 DNA: TGTGCCAGCAGTGAGGTGGGAGGGAATGAAGAGACCCAGTACTTC; V gene: TRBV2; clone size: few; D gene: TRBD2; CDR3 length: 15; J gene: TRBJ2-5
CDR3 protein: CASSSRERDGRGTQYF; CDR3 DNA: TGCGCCAGCAGCTCGAGGGAGCGGGACGGCAGGGGGACCCAGTACTTC; V gene: TRBV5-1; clone size: NA; D gene: NA; CDR3 length: 16; J gene: TRBJ2-5
CDR3 protein: CASSVNSGSVGEQFF; CDR3 DNA: TGTGCCAGCAGCGTGAATAGCGGGAGTGTGGGTGAGCAGTTCTTC; V gene: TRBV7-8; clone size: NA; D gene: TRBD2; CDR3 length: 15; J gene: TRBJ2-1
CDR3 protein: CASSYLRGYEQYF; CDR3 DNA: TGTGCCAGCAGTTATCTAAGGGGCTACGAGCAGTACTTC; V gene: TRBV28; clone size: NA; D gene: NA; CDR3 length: 13; J gene: TRBJ2-7
CDR3 protein: CASSEGTDNSPLHF; CDR3 DNA: TGTGCCAGCAGTGAGGGGACAGATAATTCACCCCTCCACTTT; V gene: TRBV25-1; clone size: few; D gene: TRBD1; CDR3 length: 14; J gene: TRBJ1-6
CDR3 protein: CASSYRDRGSSGANVLTF; CDR3 DNA: TGCGCCAGCAGCTACCGGGACAGGGGTAGCTCTGGGGCCAACGTCCTGACTTTC; V gene: TRBV5-1; clone size: once; D gene: TRBD1; CDR3 length: 18; J gene: TRBJ2-6
CDR3 protein: CASSVRTSGIDTQYF; CDR3 DNA: TGTGCCAGCTCAGTTCGGACTAGCGGGATAGATACGCAGTATTTT; V gene: TRBV18; clone size: NA; D gene: TRBD2; CDR3 length: 15; J gene: TRBJ2-3
CDR3 protein: CASKLQGRRGSPLHF; CDR3 DNA: TGTGCCAGCAAACTACAGGGTCGTCGGGGATCACCCCTCCACTTT; V gene: TRBV28; clone size: NA; D gene: NA; CDR3 length: 15; J gene: TRBJ1-6
CDR3 protein: CASNGQGHQPQHF; CDR3 DNA: TGTGCCAGCAATGGACAGGGCCATCAGCCCCAGCATTTT; V gene: TRBV2; clone size: once; D gene: TRBD1; CDR3 length: 13; J gene: TRBJ1-5
CDR3 protein: CASSPTDTYEQYF; CDR3 DNA: TGTGCCAGCTCACCGACAGACACATACGAGCAGTACTTC; V gene: TRBV18; clone size: NA; D gene: NA; CDR3 length: 13; J gene: TRBJ2-7
CDR3 protein: CASSFGLVSDTQYF; CDR3 DNA: TGTGCCAGCAGCTTTGGACTAGTTTCAGATACGCAGTATTTT; V gene: TRBV7-2; clone size: NA; D gene: TRBD2; CDR3 length: 14; J gene: TRBJ2-3
CDR3 protein: CASSQDSGARYNEQFF; CDR3 DNA: TGCGCCAGCAGCCAGGATAGCGGGGCAAGGTACAATGAGCAGTTCTTC; V gene: TRBV5-1; clone size: NA; D gene: TRBD2; CDR3 length: 16; J gene: TRBJ2-1
CDR3 protein: CASSIAGNYEQYF; CDR3 DNA: TGTGCCAGTAGTATTGCAGGGAACTACGAGCAGTACTTC; V gene: TRBV19; clone size: NA; D gene: NA; CDR3 length: 13; J gene: TRBJ2-7
CDR3 protein: CASSIPGGGNTEAFF; CDR3 DNA: TGTGCCAGTAGTATCCCAGGGGGTGGTAACACTGAAGCTTTCTTT; V gene: TRBV19; clone size: NA; D gene: TRBD1; CDR3 length: 15; J gene: TRBJ1-1
CDR3 protein: CASSEHGQGRLF; CDR3 DNA: TGTGCCAGCAGTGAACACGGACAGGGTCGGCTCTTC; V gene: TRBV2; clone size: NA; D gene: TRBD1; CDR3 length: 12; J gene: TRBJ2-1
CDR3 protein: CASRDFQGHTEAFF; CDR3 DNA: TGTGCCAGCAGAGACTTCCAGGGGCACACTGAAGCTTTCTTT; V gene: TRBV6-5; clone size: once; D gene: NA; CDR3 length: 14; J gene: TRBJ1-1
CDR3 protein: CASSLGDRGFQETQYF; CDR3 DNA: TGTGCCAGCAGCTTAGGTGACAGGGGGTTTCAAGAGACCCAGTACTTC; V gene: TRBV7-8; clone size: NA; D gene: TRBD1; CDR3 length: 16; J gene: TRBJ2-5
CDR3 protein: CAIRETGQTGELFF; CDR3 DNA: TGTGCCATCAGAGAGACAGGGCAAACCGGGGAGCTGTTTTTT; V gene: TRBV10-3; clone size: NA; D gene: TRBD1; CDR3 length: 14; J gene: TRBJ2-2
CDR3 protein: CASTLDKVYGYTF; CDR3 DNA: TGTGCCAGTACCCTGGACAAGGTCTATGGCTACACCTTC; V gene: TRBV19; clone size: NA; D gene: NA; CDR3 length: 13; J gene: TRBJ1-2
CDR3 protein: CASSRGTYSNQPQHF; CDR3 DNA: TGTGCCAGCAGCCGGGGGACGTATAGCAATCAGCCCCAGCATTTT; V gene: TRBV28; clone size: NA; D gene: NA; CDR3 length: 15; J gene: TRBJ1-5
CDR3 protein: CASSPQEQETQYF; CDR3 DNA: TGTGCCAGCTCACCACAAGAGCAAGAGACCCAGTACTTC; V gene: TRBV18; clone size: NA; D gene: NA; CDR3 length: 13; J gene: TRBJ2-5
CDR3 protein: CALKTAGERYNEQFF; CDR3 DNA: TGTGCCTTAAAAACAGCGGGAGAAAGGTACAATGAGCAGTTCTTC; V gene: TRBV30; clone size: NA; D gene: TRBD2; CDR3 length: 15; J gene: TRBJ2-1
CDR3 protein: CASSGGLAGAYEQYF; CDR3 DNA: TGTGCCAGCAGTGGGGGACTAGCGGGGGCCTACGAGCAGTACTTC; V gene: TRBV28; clone size: once; D gene: TRBD2; CDR3 length: 15; J gene: TRBJ2-7
CDR3 protein: CATSDHGTSGYEQYF; CDR3 DNA: TGTGCCACCAGTGACCATGGGACTAGCGGCTACGAGCAGTACTTC; V gene: TRBV24-1; clone size: NA; D gene: TRBD2; CDR3 length: 15; J gene: TRBJ2-7
CDR3 protein: CASSQDPPLAGGGDTQYF; CDR3 DNA: TGCGCCAGCAGCCAAGACCCTCCACTAGCGGGGGGGGGAGATACGCAGTATTTT; V gene: TRBV4-1; clone size: NA; D gene: TRBD2; CDR3 length: 18; J gene: TRBJ2-3